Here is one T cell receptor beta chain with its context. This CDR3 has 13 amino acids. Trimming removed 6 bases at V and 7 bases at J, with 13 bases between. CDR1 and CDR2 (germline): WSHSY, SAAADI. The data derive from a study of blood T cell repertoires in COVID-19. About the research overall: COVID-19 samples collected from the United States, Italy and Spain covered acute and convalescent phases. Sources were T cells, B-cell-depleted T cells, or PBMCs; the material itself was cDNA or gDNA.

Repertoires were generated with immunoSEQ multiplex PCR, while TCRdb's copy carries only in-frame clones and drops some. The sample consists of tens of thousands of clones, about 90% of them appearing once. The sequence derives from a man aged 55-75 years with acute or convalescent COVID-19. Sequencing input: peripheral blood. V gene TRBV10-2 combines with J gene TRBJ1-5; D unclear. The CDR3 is CASSSSRVQPQHF. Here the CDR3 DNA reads TGCGCCAGCAGCTCATCTCGGGTCCAGCCCCAGCATTTT.